The 15 T cell receptor beta chains presented below share a single source sample, sequenced in a study of OX40 agonist ivuxolimab in advanced cancers. The table came from immunoSEQ multiplex PCR; TCRdb's copy has only in-frame clones and leaves some out. The profile covers roughly 89,000 clones, with around four fifths appearing a single time and roughly 1.9% taken by the ten largest. The source was CD4+ or CD8+ T cells sorted from blood, collected in a trial of the OX40 agonist ivuxolimab. The origin of the receptors is an adult with an advanced solid tumor such as melanoma, head and neck, liver or kidney cancer.

The J gene is TRBJ1-1, the V gene TRBV6-5, with D unclear. Germline lookup yields CDR1 MNHEY and CDR2 SVGAGI. The CDR3 sequence is 16 residues long. Trimming left V 0 bases short and J 0 bases short, with 11 bases between. The CDR3 loop is CASSYSIRVMNTEAFF. The CDR3 DNA sequence: TGTGCCAGCAGTTACTCGATAAGGGTAATGAACACTGAAGCTTTCTTT.

The rearrangement joins TRBV7-3 to TRBJ2-3; D is undetermined. This CDR3 comprises 14 residues. V was clipped by 2 bases and J by 4 bases, with 10 bases between them. Germline loops: CDR1 SGHTA, CDR2 FQGTGA. The DNA for the CDR3 is TGTGCCAGCAGCTTACAGGAGTTCCCAGATACGCAGTATTTT. Its translation is CASSLQEFPDTQYF.

V and J are TRBV19 and TRBJ2-3, with 7 positions matching TRBD2. The V segment lost 6 bases and the J segment 5 bases; nucleotides outside the gene matches: 17. Germline V lookup: CDR1 LNHDA, CDR2 SQIVND (reference sequence). This CDR3 comprises 17 residues. CDR3 region: CASRIPAGEMMGDTQYF. The DNA of the CDR3 is TGTGCCAGTAGGATTCCTGCGGGGGAGATGATGGGAGATACGCAGTATTTT.

This chain uses TRBV19 with TRBJ1-2, with 7 positions matching TRBD1. CDR3 length: 16 amino acids. Germline CDR1 LNHDA, CDR2 SQIVND (reference sequence). The J segment lost 0 bases and the V segment lost 4 bases, leaving 8 bases of the junction unmatched. The CDR3 DNA sequence: TGTGCCAGTAGTAAAGCCGGGACAGATGCTAACTATGGCTACACCTTC. Its protein is CASSKAGTDANYGYTF.

The rearrangement joins TRBV6-6 to TRBJ1-5, with 8 bases aligning to TRBD1. This CDR3 region has 13 residues. V shed 8 bases and J 4 bases; nucleotides not matched to a gene: 4. Germline values: CDR1 MNHNY, CDR2 SVGAGI (reference sequence). CDR3 sequence reads: CASRDRGNQPQHF. Written as DNA, the CDR3 is TGTGCCAGCCGCGACAGGGGTAATCAGCCCCAGCATTTT.

This clone was seen more than once but under ten times. This sequence joins TRBV11-2 and TRBJ1-6; the D gene is possibly TRBD1 (5 bases). CDR1 and CDR2 from the germline V gene are SGHAT and FQNNGV. The V and J ends lost 0 bases and 10 bases respectively, with 13 bases between them. This CDR3 is built from 15 residues. The CDR3 sequence is CASSLEPGPGSPLHF. CDR3 nucleotide sequence: TGTGCCAGCAGCTTAGAGCCAGGGCCCGGATCACCCCTCCACTTT.

A single count supports this clone. The rearrangement uses TRBV18 and TRBJ2-1; D uncertain. Germline CDR1 reads KGHSH; CDR2 reads LQKENI. V was trimmed by 5 bases and J by 0 bases, leaving 5 bases between them. The CDR3 covers 13 residues. DNA for the CDR3: TGTGCCAGCTCAGGTAGCTCCTACAATGAGCAGTTCTTC. Amino acids: CASSGSSYNEQFF.

This clone was detected only a few times. This chain links TRBV6-1 with TRBJ1-2, with no clear D. The CDR3 totals 14 residues. The V end lost 5 bases, the J end lost 5 bases, and 15 bases lay between the germline ends. Germline V gene data show CDR1 as MNHNS and CDR2 as SASEGT. CDR3 coding DNA: TGTGCCAGCAGTTCCTTAGACGGGGATTATGGCTACACCTTC. Protein sequence: CASSSLDGDYGYTF.

This chain links TRBV29-1 with TRBJ1-2; TRBD1 might be the D (5 bases). From germline, CDR1 is SQVTM and CDR2 ANQGSEA. Trimming left V 6 bases short and J 4 bases short, with 18 bases between. The CDR3 consists of 14 residues. The CDR3 here is CSVGTRVWGYGYTF. For the CDR3, the DNA is TGCAGCGTAGGGACCAGGGTCTGGGGCTATGGCTACACCTTC.

The chain joins TRBV29-1 to TRBJ2-5; D is unresolved. The CDR3 runs to 13 residues. Trimming took 2 bases from V and 4 from J, leaving 11 bases between them. Per germline, CDR1 SQVTM and CDR2 ANQGSEA. The CDR3 loop is CSVEQSGVETQYF. CDR3 bases: TGCAGCGTTGAACAGTCTGGGGTAGAGACCCAGTACTTC.

J is TRBJ2-5 and V is TRBV9, with D perhaps being TRBD1 or TRBD2 (7 bases each). This CDR3 comprises 14 residues. V lost 3 bases to trimming and J lost 5 bases, with 14 bases between them. From germline, CDR1 is SGDLS and CDR2 YYNGEE. The chain's CDR3 is CASSAAQGGETQYF. The CDR3 coding sequence is TGTGCCAGCAGCGCGGCCCAGGGGGGGGAGACCCAGTACTTC.

The chain links TRBV7-2 to TRBJ1-2; D is possibly TRBD1 (5 bases). Germline lookup yields CDR1 SGHTA and CDR2 FQGNSA. Trimming left V 1 base short and J 0 bases short, with 9 bases between. The CDR3 extends over 15 amino acids. The CDR3 DNA follows: TGTGCCAGCAGCTTAGGGGGGTCAGCTAACTATGGCTACACCTTC. Translation gives CASSLGGSANYGYTF.

This chain joins TRBV6-5 and TRBJ2-1; TRBD1 agrees at 7 bases. The CDR3 loop spans 15 amino acids. Per germline, CDR1 MNHEY and CDR2 SVGAGI. J was trimmed by 6 bases and V by 5 bases; bases with no gene match: 10. The CDR3 coding sequence is TGTGCCAGCAGTCCGCCTAAGGCAGGGGGCAATGAGCAGTTCTTC. Protein sequence: CASSPPKAGGNEQFF.

This clone was seen just once. The V gene is TRBV7-2, the J gene TRBJ1-1, with TRBD1 matching over 8 bases. The CDR3 has 15 amino acids. The germline gives CDR1 SGHTA, CDR2 FQGNSA. Losses at the gene ends were 5 bases for V and 1 base for J; bases not matched to a gene: 6. The CDR3 region has the DNA TGTGCCAGCAGCCGCCGGACAGGGCAGAACACTGAAGCTTTCTTT. Translated: CASSRRTGQNTEAFF.

This chain connects TRBV30 to TRBJ2-2; 7 nucleotides match TRBD1. This CDR3 has 15 residues. After removal of 5 bases from V and 5 bases from J, the junction contained 11 bases not matched to a gene. CDR1 is GTSNPN and CDR2 is SVGIG in the germline V gene (reference sequence). As DNA, the CDR3 is TGTGCCTGGGGGAAGACAGGGCATTTTACCGGGGAGCTGTTTTTT. Translated, it gives CAWGKTGHFTGELFF.